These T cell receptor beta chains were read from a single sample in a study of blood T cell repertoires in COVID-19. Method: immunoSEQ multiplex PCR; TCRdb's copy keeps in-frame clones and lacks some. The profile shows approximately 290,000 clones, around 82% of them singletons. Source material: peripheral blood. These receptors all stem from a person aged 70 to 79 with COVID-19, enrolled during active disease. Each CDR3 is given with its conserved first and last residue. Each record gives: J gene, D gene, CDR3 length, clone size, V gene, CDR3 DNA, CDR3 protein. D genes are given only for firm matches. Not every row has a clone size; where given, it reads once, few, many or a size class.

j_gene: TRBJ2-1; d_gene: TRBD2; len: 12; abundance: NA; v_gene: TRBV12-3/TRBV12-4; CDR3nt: TGTGCCAGCGGGACTAGGGACAATGAGCAGTTCTTC; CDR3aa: CASGTRDNEQFF
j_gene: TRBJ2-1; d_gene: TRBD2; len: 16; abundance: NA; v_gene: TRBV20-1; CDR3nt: TGCAGTGCTAGTCAAAGGAGCGGGGAAATGAAAATGAGGCAGTTCTTC; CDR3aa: CSASQRSGEMKMRQFF
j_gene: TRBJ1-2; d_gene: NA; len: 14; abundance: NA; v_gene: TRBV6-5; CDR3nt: TGTGCCAGCAGCCAAATGGACAGCTACTATGGCTACACCTTC; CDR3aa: CASSQMDSYYGYTF
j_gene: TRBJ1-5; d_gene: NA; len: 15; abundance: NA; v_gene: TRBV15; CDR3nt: TGTGCCACCAGCAGAGACAGGGGAGACAATCAGCCCCAGCATTTT; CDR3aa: CATSRDRGDNQPQHF
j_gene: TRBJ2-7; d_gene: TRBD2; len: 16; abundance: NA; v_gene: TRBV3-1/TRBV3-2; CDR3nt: TGTGCCAGCAGCCAAGATCGCAGACTAGCGGGCGACGAGCAGTACTTC; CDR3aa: CASSQDRRLAGDEQYF
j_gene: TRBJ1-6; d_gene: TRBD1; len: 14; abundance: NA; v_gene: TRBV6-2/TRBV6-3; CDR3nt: TGTGCCAGCCGTTCGGGACAGGGGTACTCACCCCTCCACTTT; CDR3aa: CASRSGQGYSPLHF
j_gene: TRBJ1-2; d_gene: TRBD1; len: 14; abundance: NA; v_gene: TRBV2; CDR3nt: TGTGCCAGCAGTTATCAGACAGGGAACTATGGCTACACCTTC; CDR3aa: CASSYQTGNYGYTF
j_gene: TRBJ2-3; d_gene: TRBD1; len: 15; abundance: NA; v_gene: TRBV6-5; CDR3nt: TGTGCCAGCAGTCGCCGTGGACAGGGCTCAGATACGCAGTATTTT; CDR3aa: CASSRRGQGSDTQYF
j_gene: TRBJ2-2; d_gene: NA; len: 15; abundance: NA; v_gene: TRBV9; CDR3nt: TGTGCCAGCAGCGTCCTTCACAGGAACACCGGGGAGCTGTTTTTT; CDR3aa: CASSVLHRNTGELFF
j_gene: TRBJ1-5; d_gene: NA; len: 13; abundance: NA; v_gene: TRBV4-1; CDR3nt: TGCGCCAGCAGCCAACCAGGGTTTCAGCCCCAGCATTTT; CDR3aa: CASSQPGFQPQHF
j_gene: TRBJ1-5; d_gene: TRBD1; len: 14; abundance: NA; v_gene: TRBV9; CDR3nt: TGTGCCAGCAGCGCCGGGACAGACAATCAGCCCCAGCATTTT; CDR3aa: CASSAGTDNQPQHF
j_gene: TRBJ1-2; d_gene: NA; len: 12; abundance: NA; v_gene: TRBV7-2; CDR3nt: TGTGCCAGCAGCTTATCAGTCTCTGGCTACACCTTC; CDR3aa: CASSLSVSGYTF
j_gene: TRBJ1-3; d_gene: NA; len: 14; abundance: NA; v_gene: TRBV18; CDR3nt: TGTGCCAGCTCACCGCCTGCGACAAAGAACACCATATATTTT; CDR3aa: CASSPPATKNTIYF
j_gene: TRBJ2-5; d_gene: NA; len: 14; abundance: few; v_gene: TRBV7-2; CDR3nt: TGTGCCAGCAGCCCCCGACGGGTCGGGGAGACCCAGTACTTC; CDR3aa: CASSPRRVGETQYF
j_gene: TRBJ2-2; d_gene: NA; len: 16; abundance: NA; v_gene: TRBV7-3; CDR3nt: TGTGCCAGCAGCTTAGGTGTCGGAGGGAGCACCGGGGAGCTGTTTTTT; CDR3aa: CASSLGVGGSTGELFF
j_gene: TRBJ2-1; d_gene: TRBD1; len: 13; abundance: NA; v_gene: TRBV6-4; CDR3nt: TGTGCCAGCAGCGGACAGGGGGACGGTGAGCAGTTCTTC; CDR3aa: CASSGQGDGEQFF
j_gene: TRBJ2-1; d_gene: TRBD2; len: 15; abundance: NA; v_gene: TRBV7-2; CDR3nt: TGTGCCAGCAGCCCCAGCGGGAGAGGGGTCGGTGAGCAGTTCTTC; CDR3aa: CASSPSGRGVGEQFF
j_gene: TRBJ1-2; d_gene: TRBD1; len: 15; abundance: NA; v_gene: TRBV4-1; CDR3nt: TGCGCCAGCAGCCCGCCGGGACAGCGTAACTATGGCTACACCTTC; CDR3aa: CASSPPGQRNYGYTF
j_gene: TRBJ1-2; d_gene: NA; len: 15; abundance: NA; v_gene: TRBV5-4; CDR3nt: TGTGCCAGCAGCTTGGCCCCACGGGTTGGCCATGGCTACACCTTC; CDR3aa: CASSLAPRVGHGYTF
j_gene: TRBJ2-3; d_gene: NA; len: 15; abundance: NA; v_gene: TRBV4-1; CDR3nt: TGCGCCAGCAGCCAAGGAGGGGGTGGGTCAGATACGCAGTATTTT; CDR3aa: CASSQGGGGSDTQYF
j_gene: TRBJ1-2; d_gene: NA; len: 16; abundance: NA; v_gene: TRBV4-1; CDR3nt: TGCGCCAGCAGCCCCGGGCGGGGGCGCTCCGTCTATGGCTACACCTTC; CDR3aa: CASSPGRGRSVYGYTF
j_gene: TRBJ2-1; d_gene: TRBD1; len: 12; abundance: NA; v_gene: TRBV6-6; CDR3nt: TGTGCCAGCAGCCAGACAGGGGGCGCTCAGTTCTTC; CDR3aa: CASSQTGGAQFF
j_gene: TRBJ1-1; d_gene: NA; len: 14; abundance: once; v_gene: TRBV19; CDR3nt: TGTGCCAGTATTTGGTCAGGGGCGAACACTGAAGCTTTCTTT; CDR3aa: CASIWSGANTEAFF
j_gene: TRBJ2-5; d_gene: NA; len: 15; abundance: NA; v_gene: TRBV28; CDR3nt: TGTGCCAGCAGTTCCCCCGACTCGTACCAAGAGACCCAGTACTTC; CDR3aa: CASSSPDSYQETQYF
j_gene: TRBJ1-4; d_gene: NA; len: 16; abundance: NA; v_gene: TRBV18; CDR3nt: TGTGCCAGCTCACCTAGCCTGGGAGACGCTAATGAAAAACTGTTTTTT; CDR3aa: CASSPSLGDANEKLFF
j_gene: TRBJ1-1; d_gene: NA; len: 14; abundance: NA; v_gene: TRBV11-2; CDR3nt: TGTGCCAGCAGCTTAGGAGGTGTGAACACTGAAGCTTTCTTT; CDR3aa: CASSLGGVNTEAFF
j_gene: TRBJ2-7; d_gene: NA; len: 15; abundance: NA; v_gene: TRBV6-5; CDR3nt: TGTGCCAGCACCTCGGTGAGCGGAAGCTCCTACGAGCAGTACTTC; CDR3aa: CASTSVSGSSYEQYF
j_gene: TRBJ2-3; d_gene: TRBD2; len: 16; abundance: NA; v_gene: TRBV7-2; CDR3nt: TGTGCCAGCAGCGCGGGACTAGCGGGGGGAGTTTTAGGGCAGTATTTT; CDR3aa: CASSAGLAGGVLGQYF